This T cell receptor (beta chain) was recovered during a study of Ad26.COV2.S vaccination and SARS-CoV-2 variants (dated by TCRdb to the early 2020s). Background for the entire study: Vaccine-arm donors came from COV1001, a multicentre, randomized, double-blind, placebo-controlled phase I-IIa trial of Ad26.COV2.S in healthy adults. Ad26.COV2.S was administered intramuscularly at 5 x 10^10 or 1 x 10^11 viral particles, either as a single shot or as two shots given 56 days apart. TCRbeta repertoire sequencing was used to assess the specificity and breadth of SARS-CoV-2-reactive T cell receptors after Ad26.COV2.S vaccination. A total of approximately 30 samples were included in the TCR-sequenced set, comprising roughly 19 Ad26.COV2.S vaccine recipients, 5 placebo recipients and 8 SARS-CoV-2 convalescent individuals. Trial participants were randomized into five groups of five: low-dose or high-dose Ad26.COV2.S given once or twice, or placebo on both occasions. Throughout the experiments and outcome assessment, investigators stayed blinded to trial group allocation.

The immunoSEQ Assay was the method used to sequence TCRbeta CDR3 regions. After extraction, genomic DNA underwent amplification by bias-controlled multiplex PCR, followed by high-throughput sequencing. The paper's processing steps were these. To quantify the absolute abundance of every unique TCRbeta CDR3 region, sequences were collapsed and filtered. T cell fraction was estimated by normalization of TCRbeta template counts to usable DNA, with usable DNA being measured through amplification of reference genes present in all nucleated cells. Repertoire TCRs were annotated as SARS-CoV-2-specific when V gene, CDR3 amino acid sequence and J gene were exactly matched to a known reactive TCR set. The reference SARS-CoV-2 TCR set was derived from MIRA and filtered for enrichment in COVID-19-positive ImmuneCODE repertoires, a step that removed public or cross-reactive TCRs. Using the MIRA antigens, annotated TCRs were further analysed by specific ORF or by position within an ORF. Depth was the summed frequency of annotated unique rearrangements, while breadth was defined as annotated unique rearrangements over total unique productive rearrangements. Two-sided Wilcoxon rank-sum tests were applied when comparing TCR breadth between groups. In TCRdb, the immuneACCESS table is reduced to in-frame sequences with V and J assigned. These tables do not hold every clone; where another copy was compared, an unresolved V gene accounts for under half, and the others remain unexplained. The D gene and trimming were derived from the DNA, and the V and J assignments and clone size from that table. The sample table contains approximately 420,000 clones; only one count was recorded for roughly 90% of them. The top ten constitute around 3.6% of the sample.

Worth noting for this clone: This receptor's antigen is unknown. One base away there is no much larger clone; base qualities are not given.

V is shortened by 6 bases, J by 3 bases, and the region joining them spans 9 bases. CDR1 and CDR2, looked up from the germline V gene (reference sequence), are MNHEY and SMNVEV. The CDR3 runs 12 residues from the cysteine to the phenylalanine. Kept here is only the CDR3 DNA, which spans 36 bases and is read in frame from base 1. On the study overall, not on this receptor specifically: Comparing responses between vaccine doses or regimens was not something the study was powered to do. It was noted by the authors that total T cell responses may have been underestimated by the TCR breadth and depth analyses. After vaccination, spike-specific CD8+ and CD4+ T cell responses were reported to show substantial breadth. Higher spike-specific TCR breadth was observed in Ad26.COV2.S recipients than in placebo recipients (P = 0.0014). Comparable non-spike TCR breadth was observed between vaccine and placebo recipients, consistent with only spike being contained in the vaccine.

The treatment or condition label of this sample denotes: around 19 received Ad26.COV2.S at low or high dose, single or two shots; about 5 received placebo; per-sample allocation not given. For vaccine and placebo recipients, repertoires were sequenced using samples collected on day 63 after the first injection. In Cohort 1b, about 27 adults aged 18-55 years were enrolled at a single site in Boston, USA, between 29 July and 7 August 2020. As a vaccine, Ad26.COV2.S was a replication-incompetent adenovirus type 26 vector that expressed a prefusion-stabilized SARS-CoV-2 spike protein derived from the original Wuhan strain.

The sequences come from peripheral blood, collected in a trial of Ad26.COV2.S vaccine versus placebo. The sequence was obtained from a person between 18 and 65 years old who received the Ad26.COV2.S COVID-19 vaccine or a placebo. The sequence is built from TRBV27 and TRBJ2-7; TRBD1 is a possible D gene, resting on 6 matching bases. The DNA reads as follows: TGTGCCAGCAGAAGGGGGAGCTACGAGCAGTACTTC. This sequence encodes CASRRGSYEQYF.